Listed here are 27 T cell receptor beta chains from one sample, sequenced in a study of cytomegalovirus exposure and HLA in healthy donors. Primers included in the PCR were 60 Vbeta and 13 Jbeta primers. TCRdb's copy holds only in-frame clones and misses some; the assay was immunoSEQ multiplex PCR. The table includes more than 85,000 clones, 73% detected once. The sequenced material came from PBMCs. These receptors were taken from a man aged 35-49 years in good health and CMV-seronegative.

The chain links TRBV29-1 to TRBJ2-7; TRBD1 matches at 7 bases. The V segment lost 3 bases and the J segment 3 bases; nucleotides outside the gene matches: 8. The V gene's germline CDR1 is SQVTM and CDR2 ANQGSEA. This CDR3 contains 14 residues. The CDR3 here is CSVERQGKVYEQYF. CDR3 in DNA: TGCAGCGTTGAGCGACAGGGAAAGGTCTACGAGCAGTACTTC.

The chain has TRBV23-1 and TRBJ1-2; 8 nucleotides align to TRBD1. TRBV23-1 is identified as an open reading frame with a role that is uncertain. With V trimmed by 3 bases and J by 5 bases, 14 bases remained unmatched. CDR3 length equals 17 residues. The CDR3 DNA is TGCGCCAGCAGTCATCTGAAGAACCGGGACAGGACGTATGGCTACACCTTC. It encodes CASSHLKNRDRTYGYTF.

The chain recombines TRBV13 with TRBJ1-2; 7 bases match TRBD1. Germline-derived CDR1 and CDR2 are PRHDT and FYEKMQ (reference sequence). The ends lost 1 base at V and 4 bases at J; junction bases unmatched: 3. CDR3 size: 14 residues. CDR3 sequence: CASSLVAGGYGYTF. CDR3 in DNA: TGTGCCAGCAGCTTAGTGGCAGGGGGCTATGGCTACACCTTC.

In its sample, this clone was seen once. V and J are TRBV13 and TRBJ2-5; TRBD2 agrees at 8 bases. Germline loops: CDR1 PRHDT, CDR2 FYEKMQ (reference sequence). Trimming at V came to 6 bases and at J to 5 bases, leaving 11 bases not matched to a gene. The CDR3 covers 15 residues. CDR3 in amino acids: CASSPARGAEETQYF. CDR3 nucleotides: TGTGCCAGCAGTCCAGCGCGGGGGGCCGAGGAGACCCAGTACTTC.

The V call is TRBV4-3, the J call TRBJ1-5; D is ambiguous. This CDR3 has 14 residues. With 0 bases removed from V and 0 bases from J, the gap between germline ends came to 3 bases. In germline, CDR1 is LGHNA, CDR2 YSLEER. The CDR3 protein is CASSQDSSNQPQHF. DNA for the CDR3: TGCGCCAGCAGCCAAGACAGTAGCAATCAGCCCCAGCATTTT.

This clone appeared once. The genes are TRBV5-1 and TRBJ2-2; a weak D match, TRBD2 (5 bases). This CDR3 is 15 amino acids long. CDR1 and CDR2 from the germline V gene are SGHRS and YFSETQ. The ends were cut back, 4 bases at V and 4 bases at J, with 14 bases in the middle. In DNA form, the CDR3 reads TGCGCCAGCAGCCGTGGACGAAGCGGCACCGGGGAGCTGTTTTTT. Protein: CASSRGRSGTGELFF. The full variable domain, completed using reference TRBV5-1 and TRBJ2-2, is KAGVTQTPRYLIKTRGQQVTLSCSPISGHRSVSWYQQTPGQGLQFLFEYFSETQRNKGNFPGRFSGRQFSNSRSEMNVSTLELGDSALYLCASSRGRSGTGELFFGEGSRLTVL.

The genes are TRBV6-6 and TRBJ1-2; D not resolved. Germline V gene lookup returns CDR1 MNHNY and CDR2 SVGAGI (reference sequence). The CDR3 covers 13 residues. Trimming took off 5 bases at V and 8 bases at J, with 15 bases between the two ends. Written as DNA, the CDR3 is TGTGCCAGCAGTCCCCGTAGCGGCGAGGGCTACACCTTC. Protein product: CASSPRSGEGYTF.

Remarks on this clone: This sample also contains other DNA sequences that code for the same CDR3. V and J are TRBV5-1 and TRBJ1-1, with 7 bases matching TRBD1. This CDR3 contains 16 residues. Per germline, CDR1 SGHRS and CDR2 YFSETQ. V lost 7 bases and J lost 1; bases outside the gene matches: 13. The CDR3 nucleotides are TGCGCCAGCCGCCCCACAGGGGCGATTGGGAACACTGAAGCTTTCTTT. Protein product: CASRPTGAIGNTEAFF.

This clone appeared a single time. The chain carries TRBV28 and TRBJ2-7, with 12 bases identical to TRBD1. This CDR3 is 15 amino acids long. The junction had 4 bases not matched to a gene; V was cut back by 3 bases and J by 4 bases. Germline-derived CDR1 and CDR2 are MDHEN and SYDVKM. CDR3 DNA: TGTGCCAGCAGTTTCGGGACAGGGGGCACGTACGAGCAGTACTTC. Translating it yields CASSFGTGGTYEQYF.

V is TRBV4-2 and J is TRBJ1-2; D gene ambiguous. Germline V gene lookup returns CDR1 LGHNA and CDR2 YNFKEQ. The CDR3 covers 14 residues. V shed 1 base and J shed 6 bases, with 12 bases lying between them. The CDR3: CASSQVGANNGYTF. CDR3 nucleotides: TGTGCCAGCAGCCAAGTTGGAGCTAATAATGGCTACACCTTC.

V usage is TRBV6-6 and J usage is TRBJ2-3, with TRBD2 as a possible D gene (5 bases). This CDR3 comprises 12 residues. Trimming pared 10 bases from V and 3 bases from J, leaving 11 bases between. In germline, CDR1 is MNHNY, CDR2 SVGAGI (reference sequence). CDR3 loop: CAIETGTDTQYF. DNA of the CDR3: TGTGCCATCGAAACGGGGACAGATACGCAGTATTTT.

The rearrangement links TRBV27 to TRBJ1-6; 9 bases match TRBD1. The V gene end was trimmed by 8 bases and the J gene end by 7 bases; junction bases not matched to a gene: 15. The germline CDR1 and CDR2 sequences are MNHEY and SMNVEV (reference sequence). CDR3 size: 17 residues. The CDR3 sequence: CASAPSHSGTGNSPLHF. The CDR3 DNA reads TGTGCCAGCGCCCCTTCCCACTCCGGGACAGGGAATTCACCCCTCCACTTT.

The chain joins TRBV28 to TRBJ1-5, with TRBD1 as a possible D gene (6 bases). CDR1 is MDHEN and CDR2 is SYDVKM in the germline V gene. V was trimmed by 5 bases and J by 3 bases, leaving 14 bases between them. There are 15 residues in the CDR3. As DNA, the CDR3 is TGTGCCAGCAGTGGAAACAGGGCCCTCAATCAGCCCCAGCATTTT. Its protein is CASSGNRALNQPQHF. Complete variable domain (other parts from reference TRBV28 and TRBJ1-5): DVKVTQSSRYLVKRTGEKVFLECVQDMDHENMFWYRQDPGLGLRLIYFSYDVKMKEKGDIPEGYSVSREKKERFSLILESASTNQTSMYLCASSGNRALNQPQHFGDGTRLSIL.

This rearrangement joins TRBV4-3 to TRBJ2-2, with D perhaps matching TRBD1 (6 bases). The CDR3 has 17 amino acids. Trimming cost V 1 base and J 0 bases, with 12 bases left between them. The germline gives CDR1 LGHNA, CDR2 YSLEER. CDR3 sequence (DNA): TGCGCCAGCAGCCAAGTTTCAGGGACACCGAACACCGGGGAGCTGTTTTTT. Its protein is CASSQVSGTPNTGELFF.

The chain uses TRBV5-1 and TRBJ2-7; tentative D call: TRBD2 (5 bases). CDR1 and CDR2 (germline): SGHRS, YFSETQ. V lost 3 bases and J lost 6, with 16 bases in between. The CDR3 runs 14 residues. As DNA, the CDR3 is TGCGCCAGCAGCTCCGACCTACTAAGCGGCGAGCAGTACTTC. Translated, it gives CASSSDLLSGEQYF.

V usage is TRBV5-8 and J usage is TRBJ2-1; 10 bases map to TRBD2. Per germline, CDR1 SGHTS and CDR2 YDEGEE. The CDR3 contains 15 residues. Trimming took 2 bases from V and 6 from J; bases not matched to a gene: 5. The CDR3 nucleotides are TGTGCCAGCAGCTTAGGACTAGCGGCTGGCAATGAGCAGTTCTTC. It translates to CASSLGLAAGNEQFF.

This clone showed up just once. This sequence joins TRBV7-2 and TRBJ1-1; tentatively, D is TRBD1 (6 bases). This CDR3 comprises 14 residues. Germline V lookup: CDR1 SGHTA, CDR2 FQGNSA. The CDR3 loop is CALGQRSANTEAFF. CDR3 nucleotides: TGTGCGTTAGGACAGAGGTCGGCGAACACTGAAGCTTTCTTT.

The J gene is TRBJ2-5, the V gene TRBV4-3; TRBD1 aligns across 7 bases. CDR1 is LGHNA, CDR2 YSLEER, per germline. The CDR3 sequence is 14 residues long. V trimming: 0 bases; J trimming: 7 bases; junction bases outside the gene matches: 5. The CDR3 sequence is CASSQEGQRGTQYF. In nucleotides, the CDR3 is TGCGCCAGCAGCCAAGAGGGACAGAGGGGGACCCAGTACTTC.

The chain links TRBV5-1 to TRBJ2-7, with a possible D match to TRBD1 (6 bases). Looked up from germline, CDR1 is SGHRS and CDR2 is YFSETQ. CDR3 length equals 17 residues. The V end was cut by 4 bases, the J end by 3 bases, with 23 bases between. The CDR3 coding sequence is TGCGCCAGCAGCCACAGGGCAGTACAGGTTCCCAACTACGAGCAGTACTTC. Amino acids: CASSHRAVQVPNYEQYF.

This clone was seen only a few times. This rearrangement joins TRBV7-2 to TRBJ2-3; 7 nucleotides agree with TRBD1. J lost 6 bases, V lost 0 bases, and 15 bases had no gene match. This CDR3 is 18 amino acids long. The V gene's germline CDR1 is SGHTA and CDR2 FQGNSA. CDR3 bases: TGTGCCAGCAGCTTAGCGCTTCTTAGACAGGGTCGAAGGGATACGCAGTATTTT. This translates into CASSLALLRQGRRDTQYF.

J is TRBJ1-1 and V is TRBV29-1; the match to TRBD1 covers 10 bases. This CDR3 spans 12 amino acids. V lost 4 bases, J lost 4 bases, and 0 bases stayed unmatched. Germline lookup yields CDR1 SQVTM and CDR2 ANQGSEA. Here the CDR3 DNA reads TGCAGCGTTGGGACAGGGGGCACTGAAGCTTTCTTT. This translates into CSVGTGGTEAFF.

The genes are TRBV7-3 and TRBJ2-1, with D unresolved. Germline V gives CDR1 SGHTA, CDR2 FQGTGA. V was shortened by 5 bases and J by 1 base, with 12 bases between the two germline ends. The CDR3 loop spans 15 amino acids. CDR3 region: CASSPMSGSYNEQFF. CDR3 DNA: TGTGCCAGCAGCCCTATGTCCGGGTCCTACAATGAGCAGTTCTTC. Full variable domain (missing parts from reference TRBV7-3 and TRBJ2-1): GAGVSQTPSNKVTEKGKYVELRCDPISGHTALYWYRQSLGQGPEFLIYFQGTGAADDSGLPNDRFFAVRPEGSVSTLKIQRTERGDSAVYLCASSPMSGSYNEQFFGPGTRLTVL.

The V and J genes are TRBV6-1 and TRBJ2-4; 8 bases agree with TRBD1. V shed 1 base, J shed 1 base, and the junction held 3 bases outside the gene matches. The CDR3 has 16 residues. Looked up from germline, CDR1 is MNHNS and CDR2 is SASEGT. The chain's CDR3 is CASSEGQGAAKNIQYF. For the CDR3, the DNA is TGTGCCAGCAGTGAAGGCCAGGGGGCTGCCAAAAACATTCAGTACTTC.

The CDR3 DNA sequence: TGTGCCAGCAGCCAGACAGGGTACGAGCAGTACTTC. Translation gives CASSQTGYEQYF. This chain links TRBV6-5 with TRBJ2-7, with 7 bases that match TRBD1. The germline gives CDR1 MNHEY, CDR2 SVGAGI. The CDR3 sequence is 12 residues long. The V and J ends lost 6 bases and 4 bases, in that order; junction bases with no gene match: 3.

V and J are TRBV9 and TRBJ2-1; 9 bases fit TRBD2. The V gene end was trimmed by 1 base and the J gene end by 5 bases; junction bases not matched to a gene: 7. The CDR3 runs to 16 residues. Germline CDR1 SGDLS, CDR2 YYNGEE. CDR3 DNA: TGTGCCAGCAGCGTAAGTCTAAGCGGGGGGAACAATGAGCAGTTCTTC. This sequence encodes CASSVSLSGGNNEQFF.

The chain carries TRBV7-2 and TRBJ2-7; 7 positions agree with TRBD1. Germline loops: CDR1 SGHTA, CDR2 FQGNSA. V was pared by 6 bases and J by 3 bases, with 5 bases of the junction left unmatched. CDR3 size: 13 residues. In DNA form, the CDR3 reads TGTGCCAGCAGTCAAAACAGGGGCTACGAGCAGTACTTC. Translated: CASSQNRGYEQYF.

V and J are TRBV4-3 and TRBJ2-7, with TRBD2 as a possible D gene (6 bases). Germline CDR1 and CDR2: LGHNA and YSLEER. The CDR3 has 12 residues. V lost 1 base to trimming and J lost 7 bases, with 8 bases between them. Here the CDR3 reads CASSQAGGEQYF. CDR3 coding DNA: TGCGCCAGCAGCCAAGCAGGAGGGGAGCAGTACTTC.